The clone carrying this T cell receptor (beta chain) has ten or more counts. The source material, RNA transcripts, was used to amplify TCR beta CDR3 regions. The HTBI primer set drove a first-round RT-PCR of the TCR CDR3. TCRdb redid the calling of the multiplex PCR reads with MiXCR, one entry per CDR3 protein. The sample yields about 480,000 distinct CDR3 sequences, roughly 14% seen once. These data originate in a study of T cells in Graves' hyperthyroidism and ophthalmopathy. This TCR was recovered from a woman aged 18-29 years with Graves' hyperthyroidism. The sample taken for sequencing was blood.

Here the CDR3 reads CASSLADGNYGYTF. The CDR3 region has the DNA TGCGCCAGCAGCTTGGCCGACGGGAACTATGGCTACACCTTC. This chain uses TRBV5-1 with TRBJ1-2; D gene uncertain. V was cut by 0 bases and J by 2 bases, with 8 bases left in between. The CDR3 sequence is 14 residues long. Germline CDR1 and CDR2: SGHRS and YFSETQ.